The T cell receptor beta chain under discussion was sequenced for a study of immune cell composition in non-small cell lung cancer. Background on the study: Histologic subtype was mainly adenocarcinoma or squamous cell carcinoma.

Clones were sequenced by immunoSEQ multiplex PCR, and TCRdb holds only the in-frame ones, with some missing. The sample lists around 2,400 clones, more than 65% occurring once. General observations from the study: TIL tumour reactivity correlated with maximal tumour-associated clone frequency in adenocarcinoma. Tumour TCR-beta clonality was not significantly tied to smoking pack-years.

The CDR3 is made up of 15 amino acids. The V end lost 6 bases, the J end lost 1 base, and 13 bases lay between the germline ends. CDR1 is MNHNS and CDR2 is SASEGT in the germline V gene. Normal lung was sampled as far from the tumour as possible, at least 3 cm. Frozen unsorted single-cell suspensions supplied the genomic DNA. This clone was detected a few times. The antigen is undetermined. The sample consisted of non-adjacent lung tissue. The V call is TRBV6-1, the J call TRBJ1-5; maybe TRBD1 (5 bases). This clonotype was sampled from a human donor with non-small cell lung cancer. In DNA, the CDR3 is TGTGCCAGCAGGCTATCCGACAGCAGCAATCAGCCCCAGCATTTT. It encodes CASRLSDSSNQPQHF.